These 8 T cell receptor beta chains originate from one sample sequenced in a study of vaccination and CD4 T cells after COVID-19. Sequence data for DNA of cultured CD4+ T cells were generated by the Oncomine TCR Beta short-read assay. TCRdb reanalysed the PCR reads using MiXCR and keeps one entry per CDR3 protein. Of 20,000 to 25,000 distinct CDR3 sequences in the sample, about 51% are singletons; the top ten hold approximately 4.5%. Specified treatment: approximately 10-day PBMC culture with coronavirus spike peptide pools or control peptides (ViraFEST assay). For these TCRs, the target antigens are not known. Material for sequencing was CD4+ T cells from blood, cultured in vitro. These receptor sequences come from a human donor who had recovered from COVID-19.

This clonotype was counted a few times. The chain has TRBV6-5 and TRBJ1-6, with a weak D call TRBD1 (5 bases). The CDR3 extends over 16 amino acids. Germline values: CDR1 MNHEY, CDR2 SVGAGI. V lost 0 bases, J lost 5 bases, and 11 bases lay in between. The chain's CDR3 is CASSYSQGRDNSPLHF. Written as DNA, the CDR3 is TGTGCCAGCAGTTACTCCCAGGGTCGAGATAATTCACCCCTCCACTTT.

This chain uses TRBV7-8 with TRBJ2-5; D uncertain. Germline CDR1 is SGHVS and CDR2 is FQNEAQ. V gave up 5 bases and J gave up 4 bases, with 11 bases separating them. This CDR3 contains 13 residues. The CDR3 bases are TGTGCCAGCAGCCACCTGGCCAGAGAGACCCAGTACTTC. Its protein product is CASSHLARETQYF.

This clonotype appeared once. The CDR3 sequence is CASSLSTSQETQYF. In DNA, the CDR3 is TGTGCCAGCAGTTTGAGTACTAGCCAAGAGACCCAGTACTTC. The chain joins TRBV27 to TRBJ2-5, with D perhaps matching TRBD2 (5 bases). CDR1 and CDR2 (germline): MNHEY, SMNVEV (reference sequence). V was shortened by 3 bases and J by 1 base, with 9 bases between the two germline ends. The CDR3 loop spans 14 amino acids.

This clonotype was seen only a few times. The chain links TRBV19 to TRBJ2-5; 9 nucleotides agree with TRBD1. CDR3 size: 15 residues. Per germline, CDR1 LNHDA and CDR2 SQIVND (reference sequence). V gave up 7 bases and J gave up 2 bases; unmatched junction bases: 8. The CDR3 coding sequence is TGTGCCAGTAAAGGGACAGGGAGAGGTCAAGAGACCCAGTACTTC. This sequence encodes CASKGTGRGQETQYF.

The V gene is TRBV10-1, the J gene TRBJ2-3; 8 bases align to TRBD2. The V and J ends lost 3 bases and 6 bases, in that order; junction bases with no gene match: 8. The germline gives CDR1 WNHNN, CDR2 SYGVQD (reference sequence). This CDR3 has 15 amino acids. The CDR3, as DNA: TGCGCCAGCAGTGACGGAGCGGGGGTAAGGGATACGCAGTATTTT. It specifies CASSDGAGVRDTQYF.

CDR3 protein: CASSPSGDALGEKLFF. The CDR3 coding sequence is TGTGCCAGCAGTCCGTCCGGGGACGCCTTGGGGGAAAAACTGTTTTTT. The J gene is TRBJ1-4, the V gene TRBV28, with D perhaps TRBD1 (5 bases). Germline CDR1 is MDHEN and CDR2 is SYDVKM. The CDR3 loop spans 16 amino acids. Trimming removed 5 bases at V and 8 bases at J, with 21 bases between.

J is TRBJ1-4 and V is TRBV27; D possibly corresponds to TRBD1 (6 bases). CDR1 and CDR2 (germline): MNHEY, SMNVEV (reference sequence). The CDR3 has 12 residues. Trimming pared 1 base from V and 14 bases from J, leaving 11 bases between. The CDR3 protein is CASSLLGGLLFF. The CDR3 coding sequence is TGTGCCAGCAGTTTATTGGGGGGCTTGCTGTTTTTT.

This clonotype occurred a few times. V gene TRBV6-1 combines with J gene TRBJ1-1, with a weak D call TRBD1 (5 bases). There are 12 residues in the CDR3. Trimming stripped 7 bases from V and 7 bases from J, with 13 bases between. CDR1 and CDR2 from the germline V gene are MNHNS and SASEGT. The CDR3 DNA sequence: TGTGCCAGCACGGAGGGGTACGGTGAAGCTTTCTTT. It yields the protein CASTEGYGEAFF.